This TCR beta chain derives from a study of OX40 agonist ivuxolimab in advanced cancers. TCRdb keeps only in-frame clones here, not all; method: immunoSEQ multiplex PCR. The sample has some 72,000 clones, roughly 92% seen once. This TCR came from an adult with an advanced solid tumor such as melanoma, head and neck, liver or kidney cancer. This specimen was CD4+ or CD8+ T cells sorted from blood, taken in a trial of the OX40 agonist ivuxolimab.

CDR3 amino acids: CASSPTSSEQYF. The DNA of the CDR3 is TGTGCCAGCAGCCCCACCTCTAGCGAGCAGTACTTC. The chain couples TRBV7-8 to TRBJ2-7; D unclear. V lost 5 bases and J 6 bases, leaving 11 bases between the germline ends. The germline CDR1 and CDR2 sequences are SGHVS and FQNEAQ. The CDR3 contains 12 residues. Complete variable domain (other parts from reference TRBV7-8 and TRBJ2-7): GAGVSQSPRYKVAKRGQDVALRCDPISGHVSLFWYQQALGQGPEFLTYFQNEAQLDKSGLPSDRFFAERPEGSVSTLKIQRTQQEDSAVYLCASSPTSSEQYFGPGTRLTVT.